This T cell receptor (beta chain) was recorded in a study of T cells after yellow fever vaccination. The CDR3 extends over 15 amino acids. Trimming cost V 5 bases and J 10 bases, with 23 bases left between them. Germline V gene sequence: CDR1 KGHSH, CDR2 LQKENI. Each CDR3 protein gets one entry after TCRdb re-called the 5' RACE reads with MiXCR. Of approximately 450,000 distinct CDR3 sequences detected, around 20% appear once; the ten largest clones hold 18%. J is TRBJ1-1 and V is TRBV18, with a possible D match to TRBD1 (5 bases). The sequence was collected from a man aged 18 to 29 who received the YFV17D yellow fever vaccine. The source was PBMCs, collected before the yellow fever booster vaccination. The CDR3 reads CASSARPQGEERAFF. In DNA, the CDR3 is TGTGCCAGCTCAGCGCGACCTCAGGGCGAAGAGCGAGCTTTCTTT. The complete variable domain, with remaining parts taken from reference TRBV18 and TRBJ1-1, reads NAGVMQNPRHLVRRRGQEARLRCSPMKGHSHVYWYRQLPEEGLKFMVYLQKENIIDESGMPKERFSAEFPKEGPSILRIQQVVRGDSAAYFCASSARPQGEERAFFGQGTRLTVV.